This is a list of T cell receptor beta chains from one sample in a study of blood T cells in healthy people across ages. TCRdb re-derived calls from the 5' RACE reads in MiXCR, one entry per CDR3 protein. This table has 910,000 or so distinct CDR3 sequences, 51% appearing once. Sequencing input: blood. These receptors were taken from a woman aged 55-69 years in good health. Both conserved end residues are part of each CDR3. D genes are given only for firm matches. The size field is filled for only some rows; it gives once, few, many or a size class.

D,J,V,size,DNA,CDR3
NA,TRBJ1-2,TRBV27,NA,TGTGCCAGCAGTTCGCATCAGGCGACCTATGGCTACACCTTC,CASSSHQATYGYTF
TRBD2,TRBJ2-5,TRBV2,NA,TGTGCCAGCAATGACTTTAACGGGAGGAGTCCAAAGTACTTC,CASNDFNGRSPKYF
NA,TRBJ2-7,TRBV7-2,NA,TGTGCCAGCAGCTGCGGACGTTACAATGAGCAGTACTTC,CASSCGRYNEQYF
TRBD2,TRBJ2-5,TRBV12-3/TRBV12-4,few,TGTGCCAGCAGTTTAAGTGGGAGGGTTCAAGAGACCCAGTACTTC,CASSLSGRVQETQYF
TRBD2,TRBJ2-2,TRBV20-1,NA,TGCAGTGCTAGCCCCGGACTAGCGGGAGCTACCGGGGAGCTGTTTTTT,CSASPGLAGATGELFF
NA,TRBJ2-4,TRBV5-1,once,TGCGCCAGCAGCCCAGACAGCGCGGGTTACATTCAGTACTTC,CASSPDSAGYIQYF
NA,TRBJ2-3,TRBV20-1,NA,TGCAGTGCTAGACCCATCACAGGGCCCGGCACAGATACGCAGTATTTT,CSARPITGPGTDTQYF
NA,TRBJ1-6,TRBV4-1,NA,TGCGCCAGCAGCCACCCCGTGAGGGGTCGAGATAATTCACCCCTCCACTTT,CASSHPVRGRDNSPLHF
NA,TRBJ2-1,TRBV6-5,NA,TGTGCCAGCAACCCGAGGCTAGCGAACAATGAGCAGTTCTTC,CASNPRLANNEQFF
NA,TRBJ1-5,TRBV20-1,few,TGCAGTGCTACTCCAGGGGATGCTCAGCCCCAGCATTTT,CSATPGDAQPQHF
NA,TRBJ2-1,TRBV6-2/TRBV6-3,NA,TGTGCCAGCAGTTACCCGTCTAGGCGGAGGGGCAATGAGCAGTTCTTC,CASSYPSRRRGNEQFF
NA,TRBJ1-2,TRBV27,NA,TGTGCCAGCAGCCTTATACCCCGTGGGCGGATCTATGGCTACACCTTC,CASSLIPRGRIYGYTF
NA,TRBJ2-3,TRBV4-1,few,TGCGCCAGCAGCCAAGAGGCTAGTGAGGGGGTGACAGATACGCAGTATTTT,CASSQEASEGVTDTQYF
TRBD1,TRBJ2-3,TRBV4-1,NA,TGCGCCAGCACCCGACTCAACGACAGGGGAGGCTCAGATACGCAGTATTTT,CASTRLNDRGGSDTQYF
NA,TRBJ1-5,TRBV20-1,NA,TGCAGTGCTAGAACGACAGCCGGTCGGTCTCAGCCCCAGCATTTT,CSARTTAGRSQPQHF
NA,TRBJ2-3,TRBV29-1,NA,TGCAGCGTCCGGGCCCCGGTACAAGATACGCAGTATTTT,CSVRAPVQDTQYF
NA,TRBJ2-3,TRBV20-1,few,TGCAGTCCGTCATCAGATACGCAGTATTTT,CSPSSDTQYF
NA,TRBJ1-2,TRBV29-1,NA,TGCAGCGTTATGAGCCCTACTGGTGGCTACACCTTC,CSVMSPTGGYTF
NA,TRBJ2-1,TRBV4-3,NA,TGCGCCAGCAGCCAAGATCCCTTGGGGGAGCAGTTCTTC,CASSQDPLGEQFF
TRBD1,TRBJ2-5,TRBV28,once,TGTGCCAGCAGTTTTCCACGCCGGGACAGGCGCCAAGAGACCCAGTACTTC,CASSFPRRDRRQETQYF
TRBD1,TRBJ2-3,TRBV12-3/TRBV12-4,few,TGTGCCAGCAGTGCCGGGACAGGGAGCACAGATACGCAGTATTTT,CASSAGTGSTDTQYF
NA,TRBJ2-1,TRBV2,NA,TGTGCCAGCTTCGGAACTCGGCTTTACAATGAGCAGTTCTTC,CASFGTRLYNEQFF
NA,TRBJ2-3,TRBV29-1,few,TGCAGCGTTGTTAGGACCAGCACAGATACGCAGTATTTT,CSVVRTSTDTQYF
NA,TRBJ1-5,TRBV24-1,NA,TGTGCCACCAGTGATGGCTACGGCTATAGCAATCAGCCCCAGCATTTT,CATSDGYGYSNQPQHF
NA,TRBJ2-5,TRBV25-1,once,TGTGCCAGCAGTGCTCAAAGGGGGACCCAGTACTTC,CASSAQRGTQYF
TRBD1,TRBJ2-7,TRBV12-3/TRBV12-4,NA,TGTGCCACTTCGAAAATAGGGACAGGCTTCTACGAGCAGTACTTC,CATSKIGTGFYEQYF
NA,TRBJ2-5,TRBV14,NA,TGTGCCAGCAGCCTCCTAGGGGAGTACTACAATGAGCAGTACTTC,CASSLLGEYYNEQYF
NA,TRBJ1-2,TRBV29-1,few,TGCAGCGTCTCGGGTGGCACCACTAACTATGGCTACACCTTC,CSVSGGTTNYGYTF
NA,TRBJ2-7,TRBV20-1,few,TGCAGTGCTAGAGACGTTGAAGGCTCCTACGAGCAGTACTTC,CSARDVEGSYEQYF
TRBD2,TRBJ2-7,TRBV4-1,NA,TGCGCCAGCAGCCAAGATCGCGGGGGGTCCTTCGAGCAGTACTTC,CASSQDRGGSFEQYF
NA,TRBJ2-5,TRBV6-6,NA,TGTGCCAGTCAGGGTCTGGGAGAGACCCAGTACTTC,CASQGLGETQYF
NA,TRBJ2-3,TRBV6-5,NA,TGTGCCAGCAGTTACCCATCCTCTAAAGCCCCGGCATGTACGCAGTATTTT,CASSYPSSKAPACTQYF
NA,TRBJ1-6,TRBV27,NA,TGTGCCAGCAGGTTGGAGGGGACCTATAATTCACCCCTCCACTTT,CASRLEGTYNSPLHF
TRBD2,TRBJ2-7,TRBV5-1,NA,TGCGCCAGCAGTTTTGGACTAGCGTACACCGGGGAGCAGTACTTC,CASSFGLAYTGEQYF
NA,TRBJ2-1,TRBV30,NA,TGTGCCTGGGGACAGTACAATGAGCAGTTCTTC,CAWGQYNEQFF
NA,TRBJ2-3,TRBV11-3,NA,TGTGCCAGCAGCTTAGGACTAAGAGCAGATACGCAGTATTTT,CASSLGLRADTQYF
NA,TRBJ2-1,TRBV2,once,TGTGCCAGCAGCCCCGGGCGTACACTAGTCAATGAGCAGTTCTTC,CASSPGRTLVNEQFF
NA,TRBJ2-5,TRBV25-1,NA,TGTGCCAGCAGAGGGGGATTCGACCAAGAGACCCAGTACTTC,CASRGGFDQETQYF
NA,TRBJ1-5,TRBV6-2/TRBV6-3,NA,TGTGCCAGCAGTTACTTTGCGCTTAGCAATCAGCCCCAGCATTTT,CASSYFALSNQPQHF
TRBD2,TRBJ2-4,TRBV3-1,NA,TGTGCCAGCAGCCCAGCGGGGATAGCGGCCAAAAACATTCAGTACTTC,CASSPAGIAAKNIQYF
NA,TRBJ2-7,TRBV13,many,TGTGCCAGCAGCCTGATGGGGGCCTACGAGCAGTACTTC,CASSLMGAYEQYF
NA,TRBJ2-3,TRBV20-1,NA,TGCAGTGCTAGAGATGTATTCTCAGAAAGCACAGATACGCAGTATTTT,CSARDVFSESTDTQYF